The source of this T cell receptor (beta chain) is a study of cytomegalovirus exposure and HLA in healthy donors. Whole-study findings and limits: Some public TCRs appeared in many individuals, while most sequences were rare.

The table lists this clone with a few counts. As yet, its antigen is unknown. The germline gives CDR1 SGHTA, CDR2 FQGNSA. Trimming removed 1 base at V and 4 bases at J, with 8 bases between. The CDR3 is 13 residues long. The PCR had 60 Vbeta and 13 Jbeta primers. Here immunoSEQ multiplex PCR was the method, and the copy in TCRdb shows in-frame clones only, minus some. The data show about 120,000 clones, roughly three fifths seen once. The V gene is TRBV7-2, the J gene TRBJ2-7; D gene unclear. The sample comprised PBMCs. The sequence came from a man aged 18 to 30 in good health and CMV-seronegative. Here the CDR3 reads CASSLVADYEQYF. In DNA, the CDR3 is TGTGCCAGCAGCTTAGTGGCCGATTACGAGCAGTACTTC.